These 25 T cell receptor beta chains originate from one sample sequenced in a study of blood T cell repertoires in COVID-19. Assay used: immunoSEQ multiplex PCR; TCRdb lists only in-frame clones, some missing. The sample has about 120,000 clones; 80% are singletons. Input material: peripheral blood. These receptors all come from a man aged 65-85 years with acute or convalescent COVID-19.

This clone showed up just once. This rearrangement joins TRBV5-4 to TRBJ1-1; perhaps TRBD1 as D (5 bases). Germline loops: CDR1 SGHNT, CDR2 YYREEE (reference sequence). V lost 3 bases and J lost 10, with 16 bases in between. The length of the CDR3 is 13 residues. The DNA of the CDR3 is TGTGCCAGCAGCTCCCGGATGGGGCCGGCAGCTTTCTTT. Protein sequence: CASSSRMGPAAFF.

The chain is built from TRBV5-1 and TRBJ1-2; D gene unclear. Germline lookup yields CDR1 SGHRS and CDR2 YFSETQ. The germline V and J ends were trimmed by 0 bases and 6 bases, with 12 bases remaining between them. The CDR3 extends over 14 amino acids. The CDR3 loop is CASSLVGSGDGYTF. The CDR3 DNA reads TGCGCCAGCAGCTTGGTCGGCAGCGGCGATGGCTACACCTTC.

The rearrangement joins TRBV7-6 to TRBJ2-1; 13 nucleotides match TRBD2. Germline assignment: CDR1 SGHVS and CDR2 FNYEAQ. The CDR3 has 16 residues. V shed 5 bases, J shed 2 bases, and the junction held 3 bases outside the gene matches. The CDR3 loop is CASSITSGGAYNEQFF. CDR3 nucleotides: TGTGCCAGCAGCATTACTAGCGGGGGGGCCTACAATGAGCAGTTCTTC.

In DNA form, the CDR3 reads TGTGCCAGCAGCCCCCTTCCTCCCGGGACTAGCGGCTCCTACGAGCAGTACTTC. Protein: CASSPLPPGTSGSYEQYF. The genes are TRBV7-9 and TRBJ2-7; 11 positions match TRBD2. With V trimmed by 5 bases and J by 0 bases, 12 bases remained unmatched. The CDR3 consists of 18 residues. In germline, CDR1 is SEHNR, CDR2 FQNEAQ (reference sequence).

CDR3 DNA: TGCACCAGCAGCCTCGGGACTAGCGGGGGGGCCAACTCCAATAGCACAGATACGCAGTATTTT. Translation: CTSSLGTSGGANSNSTDTQYF. This chain joins TRBV1 and TRBJ2-3; no DNA check was done on the table's D call, TRBD2. TRBV1 is an annotated pseudogene. The CDR3 covers 21 residues.

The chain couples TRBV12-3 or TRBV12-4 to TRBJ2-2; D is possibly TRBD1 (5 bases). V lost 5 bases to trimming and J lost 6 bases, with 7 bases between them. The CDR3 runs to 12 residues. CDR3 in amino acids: CASSPGSGELFF. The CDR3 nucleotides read TGTGCCAGCAGTCCAGGGTCCGGGGAGCTGTTTTTT.

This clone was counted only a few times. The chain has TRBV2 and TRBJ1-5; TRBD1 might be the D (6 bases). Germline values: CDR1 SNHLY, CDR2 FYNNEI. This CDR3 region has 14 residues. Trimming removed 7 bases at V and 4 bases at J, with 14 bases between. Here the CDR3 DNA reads TGTGCCAGCAAGGCAGGGGAGCGTAATCAGCCCCAGCATTTT. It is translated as CASKAGERNQPQHF.

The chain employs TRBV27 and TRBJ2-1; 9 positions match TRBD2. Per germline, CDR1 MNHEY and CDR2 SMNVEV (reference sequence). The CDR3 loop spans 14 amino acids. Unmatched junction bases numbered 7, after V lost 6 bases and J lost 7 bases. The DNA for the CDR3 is TGTGCCAGCAGGAGTAGCGGGGGCCCGAATGAGCAGTTCTTC. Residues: CASRSSGGPNEQFF.

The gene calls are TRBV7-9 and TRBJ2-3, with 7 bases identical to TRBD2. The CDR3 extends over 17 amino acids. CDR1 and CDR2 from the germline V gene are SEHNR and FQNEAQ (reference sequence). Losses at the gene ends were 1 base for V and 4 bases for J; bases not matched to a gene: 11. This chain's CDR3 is CASSLGTFSGGSDTQYF. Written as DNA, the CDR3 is TGTGCCAGCAGCTTAGGTACCTTTTCGGGGGGATCAGATACGCAGTATTTT.

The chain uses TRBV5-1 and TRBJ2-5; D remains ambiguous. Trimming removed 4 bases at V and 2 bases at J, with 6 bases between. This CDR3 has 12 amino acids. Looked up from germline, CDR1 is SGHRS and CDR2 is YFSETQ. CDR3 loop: CASSRFQETQYF. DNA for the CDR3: TGCGCCAGCAGCCGGTTTCAAGAGACCCAGTACTTC.

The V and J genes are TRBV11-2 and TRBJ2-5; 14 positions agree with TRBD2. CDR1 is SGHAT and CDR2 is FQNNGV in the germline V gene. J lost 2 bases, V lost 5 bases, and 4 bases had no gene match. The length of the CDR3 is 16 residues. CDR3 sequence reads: CASSPGTSGRQETQYF. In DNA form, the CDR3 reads TGTGCCAGCAGCCCCGGGACTAGCGGGAGACAAGAGACCCAGTACTTC.

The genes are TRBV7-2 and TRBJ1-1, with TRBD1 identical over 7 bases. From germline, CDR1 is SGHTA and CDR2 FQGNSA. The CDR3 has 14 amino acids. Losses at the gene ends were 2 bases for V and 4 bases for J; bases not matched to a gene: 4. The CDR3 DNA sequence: TGTGCCAGCAGCTTATGGCAGGGGGGCACTGAAGCTTTCTTT. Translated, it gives CASSLWQGGTEAFF.

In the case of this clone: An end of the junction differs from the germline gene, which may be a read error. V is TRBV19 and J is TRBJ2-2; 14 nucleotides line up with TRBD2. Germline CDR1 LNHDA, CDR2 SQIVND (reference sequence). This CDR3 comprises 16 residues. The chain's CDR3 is CASRIGLAGGVGELFF. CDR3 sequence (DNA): TGTGCCAGTAGGATAGGACTAGCGGGGGGCGTCGGGGAGCTGTTTTTT.

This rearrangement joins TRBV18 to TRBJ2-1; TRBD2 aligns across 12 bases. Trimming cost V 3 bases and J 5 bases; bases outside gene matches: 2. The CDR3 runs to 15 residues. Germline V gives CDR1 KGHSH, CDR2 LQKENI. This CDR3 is CASSPLAGGNNEQFF. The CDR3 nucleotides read TGTGCCAGCTCACCGCTAGCGGGGGGGAACAATGAGCAGTTCTTC.

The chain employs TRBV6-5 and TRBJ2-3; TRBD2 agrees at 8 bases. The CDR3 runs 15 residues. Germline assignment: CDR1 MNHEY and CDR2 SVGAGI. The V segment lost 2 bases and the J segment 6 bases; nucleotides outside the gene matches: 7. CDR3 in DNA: TGTGCCAGCAGTTACCGGCGGGGGGCCATTGATACGCAGTATTTT. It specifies CASSYRRGAIDTQYF.

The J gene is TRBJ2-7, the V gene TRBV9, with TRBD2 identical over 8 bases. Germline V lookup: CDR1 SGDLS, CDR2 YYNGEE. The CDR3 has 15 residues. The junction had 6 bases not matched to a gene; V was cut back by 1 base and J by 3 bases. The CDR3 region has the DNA TGTGCCAGCAGCGTAAGAGCGGGGGCGATCTACGAGCAGTACTTC. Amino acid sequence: CASSVRAGAIYEQYF.

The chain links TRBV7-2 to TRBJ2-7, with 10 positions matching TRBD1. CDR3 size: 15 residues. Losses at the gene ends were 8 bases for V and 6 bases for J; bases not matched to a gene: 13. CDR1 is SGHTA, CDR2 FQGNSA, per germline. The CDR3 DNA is TGTGCCAGCGCCCCGTGGGGACAGGGGATTTCCGAGCAGTACTTC. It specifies CASAPWGQGISEQYF.

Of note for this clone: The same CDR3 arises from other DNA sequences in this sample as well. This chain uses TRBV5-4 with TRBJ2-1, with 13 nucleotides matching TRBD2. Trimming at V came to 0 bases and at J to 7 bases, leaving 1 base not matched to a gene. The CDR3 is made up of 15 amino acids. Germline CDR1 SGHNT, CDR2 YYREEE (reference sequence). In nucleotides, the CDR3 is TGTGCCAGCAGCTTGGGACTAGCGGGGGGAAATGAGCAGTTCTTC. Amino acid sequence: CASSLGLAGGNEQFF.

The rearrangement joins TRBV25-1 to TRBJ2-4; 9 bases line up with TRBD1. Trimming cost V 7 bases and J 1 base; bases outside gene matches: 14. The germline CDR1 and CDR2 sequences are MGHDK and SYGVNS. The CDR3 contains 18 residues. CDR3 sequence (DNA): TGTGCCAGCATGACAAGACAGGGGGAAGCCGGTGCCAAAAACATTCAGTACTTC. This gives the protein CASMTRQGEAGAKNIQYF. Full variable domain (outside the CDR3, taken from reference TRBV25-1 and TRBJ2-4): EADIYQTPRYLVIGTGKKITLECSQTMGHDKMYWYQQDPGMELHLIHYSYGVNSTEKGDLSSESTVSRIRTEHFPLTLESARPSHTSQYLCASMTRQGEAGAKNIQYFGAGTRLSVL.

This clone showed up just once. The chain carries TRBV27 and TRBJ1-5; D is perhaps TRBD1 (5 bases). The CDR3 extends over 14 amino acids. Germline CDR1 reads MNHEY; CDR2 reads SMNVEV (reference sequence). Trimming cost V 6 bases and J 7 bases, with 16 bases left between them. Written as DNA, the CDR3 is TGTGCCAGCAGATTGATAGGGGCAGAACAGCCCCAGCATTTT. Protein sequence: CASRLIGAEQPQHF.

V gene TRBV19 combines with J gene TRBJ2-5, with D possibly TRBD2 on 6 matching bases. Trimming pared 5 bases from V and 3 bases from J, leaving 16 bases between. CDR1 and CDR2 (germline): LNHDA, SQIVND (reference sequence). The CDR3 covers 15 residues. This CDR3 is CASSPLSGVKETQYF. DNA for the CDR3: TGTGCCAGTAGTCCTCTGTCGGGAGTCAAAGAGACCCAGTACTTC.

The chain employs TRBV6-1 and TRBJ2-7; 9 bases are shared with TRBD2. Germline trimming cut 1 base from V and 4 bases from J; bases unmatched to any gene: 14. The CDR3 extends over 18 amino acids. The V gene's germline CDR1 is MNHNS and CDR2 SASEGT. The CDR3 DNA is TGTGCCAGCAGTGAAGTTTGGGGCGGGGGGGGCCAGGGATACGAGCAGTACTTC. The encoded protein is CASSEVWGGGGQGYEQYF.

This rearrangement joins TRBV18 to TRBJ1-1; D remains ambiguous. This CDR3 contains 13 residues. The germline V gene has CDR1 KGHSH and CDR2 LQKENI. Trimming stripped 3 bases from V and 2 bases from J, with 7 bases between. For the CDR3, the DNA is TGTGCCAGCTCACCGAACAGAAACACTGAAGCTTTCTTT. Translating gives CASSPNRNTEAFF.

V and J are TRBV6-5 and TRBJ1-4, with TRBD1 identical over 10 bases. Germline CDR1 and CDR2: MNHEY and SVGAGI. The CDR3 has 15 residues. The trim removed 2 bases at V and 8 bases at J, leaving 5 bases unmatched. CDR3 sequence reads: CASSYEGQGREKLFF. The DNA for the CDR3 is TGTGCCAGCAGTTACGAGGGACAGGGGAGAGAAAAACTGTTTTTT.

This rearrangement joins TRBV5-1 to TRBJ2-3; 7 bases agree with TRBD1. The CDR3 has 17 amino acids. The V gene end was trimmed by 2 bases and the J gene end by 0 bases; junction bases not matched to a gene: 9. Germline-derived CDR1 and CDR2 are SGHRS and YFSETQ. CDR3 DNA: TGCGCCAGCAGCTTAGGTGGGACAGCCCGTAGCACAGATACGCAGTATTTT. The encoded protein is CASSLGGTARSTDTQYF.